This is a list of T cell receptor beta chains from one sample in a study of regulatory T cells in long-lasting Graves disease. A single record per CDR3 protein comes from TCRdb applying MiXCR to the multiplex PCR reads. The sample lists hundreds of thousands of distinct CDR3 sequences, roughly 15% occurring once. These data were likewise used in another study, on T cells in Graves' hyperthyroidism and ophthalmopathy.

The specimen was peripheral blood mononuclear cells (PBMCs), collected at new diagnosis, from a patient treated with antithyroid drugs. The receptor set was obtained from a woman younger than 45 with Graves disease. Each CDR3 is given with its conserved first and last residue. The D gene is left open where the match is weak. Clone size is stated in some rows and not others, as once, few, many or a class when expanded.

d_call: TRBD1
j_call: TRBJ2-3
v_call: TRBV5-1
clone_size: many
cdr3_nt: TGCGCCAGCAGCTATTCACTGGGACAGGGGGAAGATACGCAGTATTTT
cdr3_aa: CASSYSLGQGEDTQYF

d_call: TRBD1
j_call: TRBJ1-6
v_call: TRBV20-1
clone_size: NA
cdr3_nt: TGCAGTGCCCTCGACAGGGAGCATGTGTCACCCCTCCACTTT
cdr3_aa: CSALDREHVSPLHF

d_call: NA
j_call: TRBJ2-6
v_call: TRBV27
clone_size: few
cdr3_nt: TGTGCCAGCAGTTTCAACAACAGGGGAGGGGGAACTGGGGCCAACGTCCTGACTTTC
cdr3_aa: CASSFNNRGGGTGANVLTF

d_call: NA
j_call: TRBJ1-1
v_call: TRBV20-1
clone_size: many
cdr3_nt: TGCAGTGCTAGAGTGGTCGAATACACTGAAGCTTTCTTT
cdr3_aa: CSARVVEYTEAFF

d_call: TRBD2
j_call: TRBJ2-1
v_call: TRBV20-1
clone_size: NA
cdr3_nt: TGCAGTGCTAGACAGCGGGAGCTTGGCAATGAGCAGTTCTTC
cdr3_aa: CSARQRELGNEQFF

d_call: NA
j_call: TRBJ2-1
v_call: TRBV5-5
clone_size: many
cdr3_nt: TGTGCCAGCAGCTTAAACCCGACTAGCTACAATGAGCAGTTCTTC
cdr3_aa: CASSLNPTSYNEQFF

d_call: TRBD1
j_call: TRBJ2-1
v_call: TRBV10-1
clone_size: NA
cdr3_nt: TGCGCCAGCAGCCGTACAGGGGGAGGTTCCTACAATGAGCAGTTCTTC
cdr3_aa: CASSRTGGGSYNEQFF

d_call: TRBD2
j_call: TRBJ2-1
v_call: TRBV10-1
clone_size: many
cdr3_nt: TGCGCCAGCAGTCGTTCCCTAGCGGGTAGCTCCTACAATGAGCAGTTCTTC
cdr3_aa: CASSRSLAGSSYNEQFF

d_call: NA
j_call: TRBJ1-3
v_call: TRBV28
clone_size: few
cdr3_nt: TGTGCCAGCCCTCCCAAAGGGTCTGGAAACACCATATATTTT
cdr3_aa: CASPPKGSGNTIYF

d_call: NA
j_call: TRBJ2-2
v_call: TRBV13
clone_size: many
cdr3_nt: TGTGCCAGCGGCAATATGGCGAACACCGGGGAGCTGTTTTTT
cdr3_aa: CASGNMANTGELFF

d_call: NA
j_call: TRBJ2-3
v_call: TRBV3-1
clone_size: NA
cdr3_nt: TGTGCCAGCAGCCAAGGTCCCGGATCCTATACGCAGTATTTT
cdr3_aa: CASSQGPGSYTQYF

d_call: TRBD1
j_call: TRBJ1-1
v_call: TRBV6-1
clone_size: NA
cdr3_nt: TGTGCCAGCAGTCGTGGGACAGGGCCTGAAGCTTTCTTT
cdr3_aa: CASSRGTGPEAFF

d_call: NA
j_call: TRBJ1-5
v_call: TRBV28
clone_size: many
cdr3_nt: TGTGCCAGCAGTCCCTTTAGGGGAGGAGGTCAGCCCCAGCATTTT
cdr3_aa: CASSPFRGGGQPQHF

d_call: NA
j_call: TRBJ1-5
v_call: TRBV15
clone_size: many
cdr3_nt: TGTGCCACCAGCAATGGCGGCGGGGCGGCTCAGCCCCAGCATTTT
cdr3_aa: CATSNGGGAAQPQHF

d_call: NA
j_call: TRBJ2-7
v_call: TRBV19
clone_size: NA
cdr3_nt: TGTGCCAGTTCCGACTATCACGAGCAGTACTTC
cdr3_aa: CASSDYHEQYF

d_call: TRBD1
j_call: TRBJ1-2
v_call: TRBV4-3
clone_size: few
cdr3_nt: TGCGCCAGCAGCCAAGCTTCACAGGGGGCGGTCGGCTACACCTTC
cdr3_aa: CASSQASQGAVGYTF

d_call: NA
j_call: TRBJ2-6
v_call: TRBV28
clone_size: few
cdr3_nt: TGTGCCAGCAGTCCACGAGGGGTGTCTGGGGCCAACGTCCTGACTTTC
cdr3_aa: CASSPRGVSGANVLTF

d_call: TRBD2
j_call: TRBJ2-1
v_call: TRBV5-1
clone_size: NA
cdr3_nt: TGCGCCAGCAGCCGAACTAGCGGGAGGGCCCACTCCTACAATGAGCAGTTCTTC
cdr3_aa: CASSRTSGRAHSYNEQFF

d_call: NA
j_call: TRBJ2-5
v_call: TRBV7-8
clone_size: many
cdr3_nt: TGTGCCAGCAGCTTAAGATCGGGACCCAGCCAGGAGACCCAGTACTTC
cdr3_aa: CASSLRSGPSQETQYF

d_call: NA
j_call: TRBJ2-5
v_call: TRBV2
clone_size: many
cdr3_nt: TGTGCCAGCTCAACCGAACGAGAGACCCAGTACTTC
cdr3_aa: CASSTERETQYF

d_call: NA
j_call: TRBJ1-4
v_call: TRBV2
clone_size: many
cdr3_nt: TGTGCCAGCAGTGAATACAGGGTGGGGGAAAAACTGTTTTTT
cdr3_aa: CASSEYRVGEKLFF

d_call: TRBD1
j_call: TRBJ2-7
v_call: TRBV27
clone_size: many
cdr3_nt: TGTGCCAGCAGCCAACGACAGGGGGCAAAGGGGGTGCAGTACTTC
cdr3_aa: CASSQRQGAKGVQYF

d_call: NA
j_call: TRBJ2-3
v_call: TRBV20-1
clone_size: many
cdr3_nt: TGCAGTGCTAGTGCCCGGGAACATTCGGATACGCAGTATTTT
cdr3_aa: CSASAREHSDTQYF

d_call: NA
j_call: TRBJ2-3
v_call: TRBV11-2
clone_size: many
cdr3_nt: TGTGCCAGCAGCTTATGGACAGCTCTAGATACGCAGTATTTT
cdr3_aa: CASSLWTALDTQYF

d_call: TRBD2
j_call: TRBJ2-1
v_call: TRBV20-1
clone_size: NA
cdr3_nt: TGCAGTGCTACAACAGCGGGACCTTACAATGATCAGTTCTTC
cdr3_aa: CSATTAGPYNDQFF

d_call: TRBD1
j_call: TRBJ2-3
v_call: TRBV2
clone_size: many
cdr3_nt: TGTGCCAGCAAACTACTGACAGGGGGCGCGGGAGATACGCAGTATTTT
cdr3_aa: CASKLLTGGAGDTQYF

d_call: TRBD2
j_call: TRBJ2-7
v_call: TRBV6-5
clone_size: many
cdr3_nt: TGTGCCAGCAGTTACTCTGTCAAGGGAGGGGTTGGCGAGCAGTACTTC
cdr3_aa: CASSYSVKGGVGEQYF

d_call: NA
j_call: TRBJ2-7
v_call: TRBV4-1
clone_size: few
cdr3_nt: TGCGCCAGCAGCCGTATACCTCTGACCGACCTAAACTCCTACGAGCAGTACTTC
cdr3_aa: CASSRIPLTDLNSYEQYF

d_call: NA
j_call: TRBJ2-1
v_call: TRBV5-6
clone_size: NA
cdr3_nt: TGTGCCAGCAGCCGGACAGCCTACAATGAGCAGTTCTTC
cdr3_aa: CASSRTAYNEQFF

d_call: NA
j_call: TRBJ1-3
v_call: TRBV6-1
clone_size: few
cdr3_nt: TGTGCCAGCCACCCCTCGCCGAGGCCCTCGCCCGGAAACACCATATATTTT
cdr3_aa: CASHPSPRPSPGNTIYF

d_call: NA
j_call: TRBJ1-2
v_call: TRBV12-3/TRBV12-4
clone_size: few
cdr3_nt: TGTGCCAGCAGTTTATCGGCGAACTATGGCTACACCTTC
cdr3_aa: CASSLSANYGYTF

d_call: NA
j_call: TRBJ2-7
v_call: TRBV29-1
clone_size: many
cdr3_nt: TGCAGCGTAGATACCGGGACATCCTACGAGCAGTACTTC
cdr3_aa: CSVDTGTSYEQYF

d_call: NA
j_call: TRBJ2-5
v_call: TRBV20-1
clone_size: NA
cdr3_nt: TGCAGTGCTAGAGATGCCCGAGATTTGGATAAAGAGACCCAGTACTTC
cdr3_aa: CSARDARDLDKETQYF

d_call: TRBD1
j_call: TRBJ2-3
v_call: TRBV27
clone_size: many
cdr3_nt: TGTGCCAGCAGTCCCTGGACAGGGGGCACAGATACGCAGTATTTT
cdr3_aa: CASSPWTGGTDTQYF

d_call: TRBD1
j_call: TRBJ2-7
v_call: TRBV18
clone_size: many
cdr3_nt: TGTGCCAGCTCACCACCCCAGGGGGCGCAGTACTTC
cdr3_aa: CASSPPQGAQYF

d_call: TRBD2
j_call: TRBJ2-5
v_call: TRBV15
clone_size: few
cdr3_nt: TGTGCCACCAGCAGTAGCGGGAGTGATCAAGAGACCCAGTACTTC
cdr3_aa: CATSSSGSDQETQYF

d_call: TRBD1
j_call: TRBJ1-1
v_call: TRBV19
clone_size: NA
cdr3_nt: TGTGCCAGTAGTTCACGGGACAGGGGGAGCACTGAAGCTTTCTTT
cdr3_aa: CASSSRDRGSTEAFF

d_call: TRBD1
j_call: TRBJ1-2
v_call: TRBV12-3/TRBV12-4
clone_size: many
cdr3_nt: TGTGCCAGCAACCCGGGACAGGGGGCGGAAGGCTACACCTTC
cdr3_aa: CASNPGQGAEGYTF

d_call: TRBD2
j_call: TRBJ2-4
v_call: TRBV5-1
clone_size: few
cdr3_nt: TGCGCCAGCAGCTTTCTAGCGGGAGCTAACATTCAGTACTTC
cdr3_aa: CASSFLAGANIQYF

d_call: TRBD2
j_call: TRBJ2-1
v_call: TRBV7-9
clone_size: many
cdr3_nt: TGTGCCAGCAGCAGCCCGGGACTAGCGGGGCTCTACAATGAGCAGTTCTTC
cdr3_aa: CASSSPGLAGLYNEQFF

d_call: NA
j_call: TRBJ2-2
v_call: TRBV2
clone_size: many
cdr3_nt: TGTGCCAGCACTGGACAGCCGAACACCGGGGAGCTGTTTTTT
cdr3_aa: CASTGQPNTGELFF

d_call: NA
j_call: TRBJ2-1
v_call: TRBV5-6
clone_size: many
cdr3_nt: TGTGCCAGCAGCAACAGGGTAAACAATGAGCAGTTCTTC
cdr3_aa: CASSNRVNNEQFF

d_call: NA
j_call: TRBJ1-2
v_call: TRBV24-1
clone_size: NA
cdr3_nt: TGTGCCACCAGTGACATGGACAGATACTATGGCTACACCTTC
cdr3_aa: CATSDMDRYYGYTF

d_call: TRBD1
j_call: TRBJ2-1
v_call: TRBV6-2/TRBV6-3
clone_size: many
cdr3_nt: TGTGCCAGCGGATCTGGGACAGGGGGCCCATTCGCGCAGTTCTTC
cdr3_aa: CASGSGTGGPFAQFF

d_call: TRBD1
j_call: TRBJ2-7
v_call: TRBV20-1
clone_size: many
cdr3_nt: TGCAGTGCGCTCCACGGGACAGGAAACTACGAGCAGTACTTC
cdr3_aa: CSALHGTGNYEQYF

d_call: NA
j_call: TRBJ2-7
v_call: TRBV10-3
clone_size: many
cdr3_nt: TGTGCCACCAGGCGAGACCCAGATAAGTACGAGCAGTACTTC
cdr3_aa: CATRRDPDKYEQYF

d_call: NA
j_call: TRBJ2-1
v_call: TRBV29-1
clone_size: NA
cdr3_nt: TGCAGCGTTGAAGAGGGAGTTGGCCATGGTGAGCAGTTCTTC
cdr3_aa: CSVEEGVGHGEQFF

d_call: TRBD1
j_call: TRBJ2-1
v_call: TRBV7-3
clone_size: many
cdr3_nt: TGTGCCAGCAGCCCAAATATCAGGGGGCCGTCCTACAATGAGCAGTTCTTC
cdr3_aa: CASSPNIRGPSYNEQFF

d_call: TRBD1
j_call: TRBJ2-7
v_call: TRBV7-2
clone_size: NA
cdr3_nt: TGTGCCAGCAGCTTGGTGTCGGGACAGCTAGCCTACGAGCAGTACTTC
cdr3_aa: CASSLVSGQLAYEQYF

d_call: TRBD1
j_call: TRBJ1-2
v_call: TRBV28
clone_size: many
cdr3_nt: TGTGCCAGCAGCAGAAGGGGACAGTGGGGCGGCTACACCTTC
cdr3_aa: CASSRRGQWGGYTF

d_call: NA
j_call: TRBJ2-3
v_call: TRBV19
clone_size: NA
cdr3_nt: TGTGCCACCTCACAGGGGACTCACATCACAGATACGCAGTATTTT
cdr3_aa: CATSQGTHITDTQYF

d_call: NA
j_call: TRBJ1-2
v_call: TRBV5-5
clone_size: NA
cdr3_nt: TGTGCCAGCAGCTTAGGTCAAGACAGGCTCAACTATGGCTACACCTTC
cdr3_aa: CASSLGQDRLNYGYTF

d_call: TRBD2
j_call: TRBJ2-5
v_call: TRBV6-5
clone_size: many
cdr3_nt: TGTGCCAGCAGTTACTTGCTAGCGGGAGAGACCCAGTACTTC
cdr3_aa: CASSYLLAGETQYF

d_call: NA
j_call: TRBJ2-2
v_call: TRBV7-3
clone_size: NA
cdr3_nt: TGTGCCAGCAGCCTTACTAGTTTCACCGGGGAGCTGTTTTTT
cdr3_aa: CASSLTSFTGELFF